This is a list of T cell receptor beta chains from one sample in a study of identical twins. TCRdb re-called the 5' RACE reads through MiXCR, storing one row per CDR3 protein. Of over 550,000 distinct CDR3 sequences listed, less than 9% are singletons. This same sample was also taken into another study, of yellow fever vaccine responses in identical twins.

The sequencing input was PBMCs. The receptor source for this set is a woman under 30 in good health. The CDR3 runs from the conserved cysteine through the conserved F or W. The order of the fields is D gene, V gene, CDR3 length, clone size, J gene, CDR3 DNA, CDR3 protein. A D gene is named only where the DNA matches it firmly. Where a row states a size, it is once, few, many or the class of an expanded clone; other rows omit it.

>NA|TRBV5-1|14|many|TRBJ1-5
TGCGCCAGCAGCTTGGGTGCCCCAAATCAGCCCCAGCATTTT
CASSLGAPNQPQHF
>NA|TRBV5-5|14|NA|TRBJ2-3
TGTGCCAGCAGCTTGGTACCCCCCGGGGATACGCAGTATTTT
CASSLVPPGDTQYF
>NA|TRBV5-1|13|NA|TRBJ2-7
TGCGCCAGCAGCTTAGACTACTCCTACGAGCAGTACTTC
CASSLDYSYEQYF
>TRBD2|TRBV9|18|NA|TRBJ2-1
TGTGCCAGCAGCGCCGGGACTAGCGGGAGCGCAACCTACAATGAGCAGTTCTTC
CASSAGTSGSATYNEQFF
>TRBD1|TRBV29-1|14|NA|TRBJ1-1
TGCAGCGGCGGACAGGGATTGGGGAACACTGAAGCTTTCTTT
CSGGQGLGNTEAFF
>NA|TRBV29-1|12|NA|TRBJ2-5
TGCAGCGTCTCGCTTTCCCAAGAGACCCAGTACTTC
CSVSLSQETQYF
>NA|TRBV27|15|NA|TRBJ2-1
TGTGCCAGCACCAAAGGAGACAGGCCTCGGAATGAGCAGTTCTTC
CASTKGDRPRNEQFF
>NA|TRBV10-3|15|NA|TRBJ2-1
TGTGCCATCAGGGAGAGACTAGATTCCTACAATGAGCAGTTCTTC
CAIRERLDSYNEQFF
>TRBD2|TRBV9|20|many|TRBJ2-2
TGTGCCAGCAGCGTAGTCCCCCCGGGACTAGCGGGGGGGTACACCGGGGAGCTGTTTTTT
CASSVVPPGLAGGYTGELFF
>TRBD2|TRBV28|18|many|TRBJ2-2
TGTGCCAGCAGTTTATACTCCGGACTAGCGGGGGACACCGGGGAGCTGTTTTTT
CASSLYSGLAGDTGELFF
>NA|TRBV29-1|15|many|TRBJ1-2
TGCAGCGTTGAAGATGGGCAGAATTTAGGCTATGGCTACACCTTC
CSVEDGQNLGYGYTF
>NA|TRBV7-3|14|few|TRBJ2-2
TGTGCCAGCTCCGTGGTGGGCACAGTCGGGGAGCTGTTTTTT
CASSVVGTVGELFF
>NA|TRBV27|13|few|TRBJ2-1
TGTGCCAGCAGTTTACCCAAGGGCAATGAGCAGTTCTTC
CASSLPKGNEQFF
>TRBD1|TRBV27|17|NA|TRBJ2-1
TGTGCCAGCAGTTTTCGACAGGGGGCCTCCCGCTACAATGAGCAGTTCTTC
CASSFRQGASRYNEQFF
>TRBD1|TRBV7-9|15|NA|TRBJ2-2
TGTGCCAGCAGCGCCCGACAGGGACGCACCGGGGAGCTGTTTTTT
CASSARQGRTGELFF
>TRBD2|TRBV15|16|NA|TRBJ2-3
TGTGCCACCAGTTTCCATGCTAGCGGGAGTTCAGATACGCAGTATTTT
CATSFHASGSSDTQYF
>TRBD1|TRBV28|15|NA|TRBJ1-5
TGTGCCAGCAGGCCAACAGGGGTTGTCAATCAGCCCCAGCATTTT
CASRPTGVVNQPQHF
>TRBD1|TRBV24-1|15|many|TRBJ2-1
TGTGCCACCAGTGATTTAAGGACAGGGGTCAATGAGCAGTTCTTC
CATSDLRTGVNEQFF
>TRBD1|TRBV6-1|17|NA|TRBJ1-5
TGTGCCAGCAGCGGACAGGCGCTGGTGGGGGGCAATCAGCCCCAGCATTTT
CASSGQALVGGNQPQHF
>TRBD1|TRBV20-1|12|many|TRBJ1-1
TGCAGTGCCCGACCCGGGACAGGTGAAGCTTTCTTT
CSARPGTGEAFF
>TRBD1|TRBV5-1|14|many|TRBJ2-1
TGCGCCAGCGGACAGGGGATGACCCACAATGAGCAGTTCTTC
CASGQGMTHNEQFF
>NA|TRBV20-1|15|NA|TRBJ2-5
TGCAGTGCTAGAGATTCTGTGGCCTTAAAAGAGACCCAGTACTTC
CSARDSVALKETQYF
>NA|TRBV20-1|14|few|TRBJ1-2
TGCAGTGCTAGTACCAGGGACTTTAACTATGGCTACACCTTC
CSASTRDFNYGYTF
>NA|TRBV5-1|16|many|TRBJ2-2
TGCGCCAGCAGCTTGTTGGCGACAGGCAACACCGGGGAGCTGTTTTTT
CASSLLATGNTGELFF
>NA|TRBV27|15|few|TRBJ2-5
TGTGCCAGCAGTTTACCTGGGGCAGCCCAAGAGACCCAGTACTTC
CASSLPGAAQETQYF
>TRBD1|TRBV7-6|15|NA|TRBJ1-6
TGTGCCAGCAGCTTAGACGGGACAGGAGGCTCACCCCTCCACTTT
CASSLDGTGGSPLHF
>NA|TRBV28|13|few|TRBJ1-5
TGTGCCAGCGGGTTGGGGGGCGGTCAGCCCCAGCATTTT
CASGLGGGQPQHF